This TCR beta chain was profiled in a study of shared clonotypes between healthy human individuals. The study, taken as a whole, reports: The sole specimen, blood, was sampled, and tissue repertoires likely differ.

The germline V gene has CDR1 MNHEY and CDR2 SVGAGI. The germline V and J ends were trimmed by 1 base and 3 bases, with 9 bases remaining between them. This CDR3 has 14 amino acids. Each of the donors was a healthy adult who was HIV-negative and had not had a recent acute infection or vaccination. There were only Caucasian adults among the donors, and all lived in Nashville, Tennessee. CD4+ cells were split into CD45RA+ naive and CD45RA-negative memory subsets. Some clones are missing from TCRdb's copy, which holds only in-frame ones; the method was immunoSEQ multiplex PCR. Found here are nearly 1 million clones, more than 75% of them singletons; the top ten hold about 1.5%. This clone was seen more than once but under ten times. Its antigen is unidentified.

This receptor was obtained from a man between 18 and 35 years old in good health. This chain uses TRBV6-5 with TRBJ2-5; D is tentatively TRBD1 or TRBD2 (5 bases each). Material: memory CD4+ T cells sorted from blood. The subset here: CD45RA-negative fraction. This CDR3 reads CASSYFRGEETQYF. For the CDR3, the DNA is TGTGCCAGCAGTTACTTCCGGGGCGAAGAGACCCAGTACTTC.